A single sample is the source of the 2 T cell receptor beta chains below, sequenced in a study of cytomegalovirus exposure and HLA in healthy donors. Using immunoSEQ multiplex PCR, the repertoire was profiled, and TCRdb retains in-frame clones only, with some absent. The table lists roughly 68,000 clones, roughly 97% of them singletons. The sample comprised PBMCs. The receptors come from a man between 18 and 29 years old in good health and CMV-seronegative.

The V call is TRBV2, the J call TRBJ1-5; D is perhaps TRBD1 (6 bases). The CDR3 contains 13 residues. The V gene lost 6 bases and the J gene lost 5 bases, with 11 bases spanning the gap. Looked up from germline, CDR1 is SNHLY and CDR2 is FYNNEI. CDR3 sequence (DNA): TGTGCCAGCAGACTACAGGGCCATCAGCCCCAGCATTTT. Its translation: CASRLQGHQPQHF.

This clone was seen just once. The chain combines TRBV27 with TRBJ2-7; 9 nucleotides line up with TRBD1. J was trimmed by 3 bases and V by 3 bases; bases with no gene match: 3. The CDR3 is made up of 14 amino acids. From germline, CDR1 is MNHEY and CDR2 SMNVEV (reference sequence). CDR3 bases: TGTGCCAGCAGTTTGGGACAGGGTCGCTACGAGCAGTACTTC. It translates to CASSLGQGRYEQYF.